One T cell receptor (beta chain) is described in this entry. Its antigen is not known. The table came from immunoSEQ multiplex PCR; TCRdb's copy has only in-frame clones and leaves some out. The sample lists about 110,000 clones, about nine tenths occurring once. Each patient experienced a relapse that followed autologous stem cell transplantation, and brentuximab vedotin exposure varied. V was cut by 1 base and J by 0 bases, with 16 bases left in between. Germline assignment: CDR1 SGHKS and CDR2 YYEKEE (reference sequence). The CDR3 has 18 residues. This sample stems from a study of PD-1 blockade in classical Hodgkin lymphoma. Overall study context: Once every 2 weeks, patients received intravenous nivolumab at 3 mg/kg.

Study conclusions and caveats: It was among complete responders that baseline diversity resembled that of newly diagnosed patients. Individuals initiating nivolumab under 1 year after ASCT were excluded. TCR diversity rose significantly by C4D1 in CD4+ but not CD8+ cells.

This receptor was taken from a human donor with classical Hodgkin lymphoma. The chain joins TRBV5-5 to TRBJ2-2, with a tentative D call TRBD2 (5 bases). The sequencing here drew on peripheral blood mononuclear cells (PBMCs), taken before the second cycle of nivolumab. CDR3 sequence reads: CASSLRGGRLPNTGELFF. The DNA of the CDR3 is TGTGCCAGCAGCTTGCGGGGTGGGCGACTTCCGAACACCGGGGAGCTGTTTTTT.